This passage covers 20 T cell receptor beta chains from one sample sequenced in a study of neurological immune-mediated disorders. TCRdb re-called the 5' RACE reads through MiXCR, storing one row per CDR3 protein. Altogether tens of thousands of distinct CDR3 sequences are present, 9.4% being singletons, with the ten largest covering around 1.7%. Sequencing was done on a sample of PBMCs. These receptors all stem from a man aged 50 to 59 in good health.

The chain couples TRBV20-1 to TRBJ2-5; D ambiguous. Germline values: CDR1 DFQATT, CDR2 SNEGSKA (reference sequence). The CDR3 has 15 residues. Trimming took off 3 bases at V and 8 bases at J, with 22 bases between the two ends. The CDR3 spells CSASLAGPPVDTQYF. Written as DNA, the CDR3 is TGCAGTGCTAGCCTCGCTGGACCCCCCGTGGATACCCAGTACTTC.

The gene calls are TRBV7-2 and TRBJ2-3; D might be TRBD1 (6 bases). The CDR3 runs to 16 residues. Germline values: CDR1 SGHTA, CDR2 FQGNSA. With 0 bases removed from V and 4 bases from J, the gap between germline ends came to 14 bases. CDR3 sequence reads: CTSSLALQGPADTQYF. CDR3 DNA sequence: TGTACCAGCAGCTTAGCATTACAGGGCCCTGCAGATACGCAGTATTTT.

This clonotype was recorded many times. In nucleotides, the CDR3 is TGTGCCAGCAGCCCCAGACTAGGGACCAATGAGCAGTTCTTC. Translated: CASSPRLGTNEQFF. The V gene is TRBV9, the J gene TRBJ2-1; D perhaps matches TRBD2 (6 bases). CDR3 size: 14 residues. Germline V CDR1 and CDR2: SGDLS, YYNGEE. V lost 4 bases, J lost 6 bases, and 14 bases lay in between.

This clonotype was observed many times. The gene calls are TRBV6-5 and TRBJ1-1; no clear D. The CDR3 sequence is 11 residues long. In germline, CDR1 is MNHEY, CDR2 SVGAGI. Trimming left V 6 bases short and J 11 bases short, with 13 bases between. The CDR3 nucleotides read TGTGCCAGCAGAAACCACGCGTGGGCTTTCTTT. Protein: CASRNHAWAFF.

There are many counts of this clonotype. This chain uses TRBV3-1 with TRBJ2-7; no definite D call. The CDR3 runs 13 residues. Germline V gene sequence: CDR1 LGHDT, CDR2 YNNKEL (reference sequence). V was trimmed by 4 bases and J by 2 bases, leaving 9 bases between them. The CDR3 DNA follows: TGTGCCAGCAGCCCGGCCGGCACCTACGAGCAGTACTTC. It is translated as CASSPAGTYEQYF.

This clonotype has ten or more counts. The rearrangement links TRBV7-2 to TRBJ2-5, with TRBD2 matching over 10 bases. Germline V gives CDR1 SGHTA, CDR2 FQGNSA. The J segment lost 6 bases and the V segment lost 4 bases, leaving 8 bases of the junction unmatched. The CDR3 totals 15 residues. The CDR3 sequence: CASSSSGGAGQTQYF. The CDR3 nucleotides are TGTGCCAGCAGCTCAAGCGGGGGGGCCGGGCAGACCCAGTACTTC. The whole variable domain, filled in from reference TRBV7-2 and TRBJ2-5, reads GAGVSQSPSNKVTEKGKDVELRCDPISGHTALYWYRQSLGQGLEFLIYFQGNSAPDKSGLPSDRFSAERTGGSVSTLTIQRTQQEDSAVYLCASSSSGGAGQTQYFGPGTRLLVL.

At least ten counts were recorded for this clonotype. CDR3 nucleotide sequence: TGTGCCAGCAGCCCTGAGGGGGGGGCGCGGAACACCGGGGAGCTGTTTTTT. Translated: CASSPEGGARNTGELFF. The J gene is TRBJ2-2, the V gene TRBV7-2; D is possibly TRBD2 (7 bases). The germline CDR1 and CDR2 sequences are SGHTA and FQGNSA. Trimming stripped 5 bases from V and 1 base from J, with 17 bases between. CDR3 length: 17 residues. The complete variable domain, with remaining parts taken from reference TRBV7-2 and TRBJ2-2, reads GAGVSQSPSNKVTEKGKDVELRCDPISGHTALYWYRQSLGQGLEFLIYFQGNSAPDKSGLPSDRFSAERTGGSVSTLTIQRTQQEDSAVYLCASSPEGGARNTGELFFGEGSRLTVL.

This clonotype was detected many times. The V and J genes are TRBV5-1 and TRBJ2-7; 12 bases map to TRBD1. Germline-derived CDR1 and CDR2 are SGHRS and YFSETQ. This CDR3 region has 15 residues. V was clipped by 0 bases and J by 7 bases; unmatched bases: 5. CDR3 in DNA: TGCGCCAGCAGCTTGGGGGACAGGGGGCAAGGGGAGCAGTACTTC. As protein: CASSLGDRGQGEQYF.

This clonotype was counted ten times or more. The J gene is TRBJ2-5, the V gene TRBV19; 7 bases agree with TRBD2. The germline gives CDR1 LNHDA, CDR2 SQIVND (reference sequence). V dropped 5 bases and J dropped 5; count of bases not matched to a gene: 8. This CDR3 has 14 residues. CDR3: CASSPTSFGETQYF. The DNA for the CDR3 is TGTGCCAGTAGTCCGACTAGCTTTGGCGAGACCCAGTACTTC.

This clonotype was picked up many times. The chain is built from TRBV12-3 or TRBV12-4 and TRBJ2-1, with 8 bases matching TRBD1. CDR3 size: 14 residues. V lost 6 bases and J lost 4; bases outside the gene matches: 5. CDR3 in amino acids: CASSVDREYNEQFF. CDR3 bases: TGTGCCAGCAGCGTGGACAGGGAATACAATGAGCAGTTCTTC.

This clonotype was picked up many times. V usage is TRBV5-1 and J usage is TRBJ1-1; 7 bases are a match to TRBD1. Germline loops: CDR1 SGHRS, CDR2 YFSETQ. V dropped 4 bases and J dropped 1; count of bases not matched to a gene: 13. The CDR3 covers 17 residues. The CDR3, as DNA: TGCGCCAGCAGCGCCCGGCCAGGGGGGTCCCCGAACACTGAAGCTTTCTTT. The encoded protein is CASSARPGGSPNTEAFF.

There are many counts of this clonotype. The V and J genes are TRBV12-3 or TRBV12-4 and TRBJ2-7, with TRBD2 matching 12 bases. The CDR3 has 13 amino acids. J was trimmed by 10 bases and V by 6 bases; bases with no gene match: 7. The CDR3 DNA sequence: TGTGCCAGCAGATCGACTAGCGGGGGTTCCCAGTACTTC. Encoded protein: CASRSTSGGSQYF.

This clonotype was detected ten times or more. The V gene is TRBV5-1, the J gene TRBJ1-1; 9 nucleotides agree with TRBD1. This CDR3 has 17 residues. CDR1 SGHRS and CDR2 YFSETQ come from the germline V gene. The trim removed 0 bases at V and 0 bases at J, leaving 6 bases unmatched. The CDR3: CASSLDGTGHMNTEAFF. The CDR3, as DNA: TGCGCCAGCAGCTTGGACGGGACAGGGCACATGAACACTGAAGCTTTCTTT.

This clonotype occurred many times. The rearrangement joins TRBV21-1 to TRBJ2-2; the tabulated D call, TRBD1, remains unverified against the DNA. TRBV21-1 is designated a pseudogene. This CDR3 has 14 residues. This chain's CDR3 is CARARGERTGELFF. The CDR3 DNA is TGTGCCAGGGCCCGTGGAGAGAGGACCGGGGAGCTGTTTTTT.

At least ten counts were recorded for this clonotype. The rearrangement links TRBV7-2 to TRBJ2-2; TRBD1 aligns across 7 bases. V shed 5 bases, J shed 4 bases, and the junction held 7 bases outside the gene matches. The length of the CDR3 is 15 residues. Germline V gene sequence: CDR1 SGHTA, CDR2 FQGNSA. The CDR3 sequence: CASSRLGQITGELFF. The CDR3 bases are TGTGCCAGCAGCCGTTTGGGACAGATCACCGGGGAGCTGTTTTTT.

This clonotype was detected many times. The chain employs TRBV5-1 and TRBJ2-1, with TRBD2 identical over 9 bases. Germline V gene data show CDR1 as SGHRS and CDR2 as YFSETQ. J gave up 3 bases and V 0 bases, and 10 bases lay outside the gene matches. The CDR3 length is 18 residues. CDR3: CASSLAASGVGRYNEQFF. The CDR3 DNA reads TGCGCCAGCAGCTTGGCGGCTAGCGGGGTGGGACGCTACAATGAGCAGTTCTTC.

This clonotype has just a few counts. This chain links TRBV14 with TRBJ2-7; perhaps TRBD2 as D (6 bases). The germline V and J ends were trimmed by 1 base and 2 bases, with 12 bases remaining between them. The germline V gene has CDR1 SGHDN and CDR2 FVKESK. CDR3 size: 15 residues. The DNA for the CDR3 is TGTGCCAGCAGCCAAGGGAATAGCGGTCCCTACGAGCAGTACTTC. This encodes CASSQGNSGPYEQYF. The full variable domain, in which reference TRBV14 and TRBJ2-7 provide the parts outside the CDR3, is EAGVTQFPSHSVIEKGQTVTLRCDPISGHDNLYWYRRVMGKEIKFLLHFVKESKQDESGMPNNRFLAERTGGTYSTLKVQPAELEDSGVYFCASSQGNSGPYEQYFGPGTRLTVT.

This clonotype was counted many times. The chain is built from TRBV7-9 and TRBJ2-7, with 8 bases identical to TRBD2. CDR3 size: 14 residues. Germline CDR1 and CDR2: SEHNR and FQNEAQ (reference sequence). V was pared by 5 bases and J by 5 bases, with 8 bases of the junction left unmatched. The DNA of the CDR3 is TGTGCCAGCAGCAGAAGCGGGAGAGTCAACGAGCAGTACTTC. It encodes CASSRSGRVNEQYF.

This clonotype was counted many times. The gene calls are TRBV2 and TRBJ2-2; D call uncertain. The CDR3 totals 14 residues. Trimming stripped 1 base from V and 1 base from J, with 4 bases between. Germline lookup yields CDR1 SNHLY and CDR2 FYNNEI. The CDR3 DNA reads as TGTGCCAGCAGTGAAGAACAGAACACCGGGGAGCTGTTTTTT. Translating gives CASSEEQNTGELFF. Combining the CDR3 with reference TRBV2 and TRBJ2-2 gives the whole variable domain EPEVTQTPSHQVTQMGQEVILRCVPISNHLYFYWYRQILGQKVEFLVSFYNNEISEKSEIFDDQFSVERPDGSNFTLKIRSTKLEDSAMYFCASSEEQNTGELFFGEGSRLTVL.

Notes on this clonotype: The junction does not match germline at one end; this may be a read error. The rearrangement uses TRBV10-3 and TRBJ2-1; 10 nucleotides agree with TRBD2. CDR1 and CDR2 (germline): ENHRY, SYGVKD. This CDR3 contains 17 residues. CDR3 protein: CAISEITSGVSYSEQFF. The CDR3 DNA reads as TGTGCCATCAGTGAAATTACTAGCGGGGTTTCCTACAGTGAGCAGTTCTTC.